This T cell receptor (beta chain) came from a study of post-analysis software for immune sequencing data. Study information: As for disease course, relapsing-remitting, secondary progressive and progressive-relapsing multiple sclerosis were all included. Overall study results and limits: Multiple sclerosis was associated with a significant reduction in normalized Chao1 diversity relative to controls.

The library was made from cDNA and included unique molecular identifiers. Input populations of about 0.85 to 11 million T cells gave rise to approximately 500,000 cDNA molecules. TCRdb called the PCR reads again in MiXCR, with one record for every CDR3 protein. This sample has more than 500,000 distinct CDR3 sequences, with roughly 34% found just once. With respect to this clonotype: Its cognate antigen is unknown.

The sequencing input was blood. The receptor comes from a girl under 18 with multiple sclerosis.

CDR3 sequence (DNA): TGTGCCAGCAGCGTAGTCGGGGGGGGACGCAATGAGCAGTACTTC. Translation gives CASSVVGGGRNEQYF. The rearrangement links TRBV9 to TRBJ2-1; 8 bases are shared with TRBD2. The end of the DNA aligns better with TRBJ2-7, so the J call may be wrong. Germline CDR1 and CDR2: SGDLS and YYNGEE. The CDR3 extends over 15 amino acids.